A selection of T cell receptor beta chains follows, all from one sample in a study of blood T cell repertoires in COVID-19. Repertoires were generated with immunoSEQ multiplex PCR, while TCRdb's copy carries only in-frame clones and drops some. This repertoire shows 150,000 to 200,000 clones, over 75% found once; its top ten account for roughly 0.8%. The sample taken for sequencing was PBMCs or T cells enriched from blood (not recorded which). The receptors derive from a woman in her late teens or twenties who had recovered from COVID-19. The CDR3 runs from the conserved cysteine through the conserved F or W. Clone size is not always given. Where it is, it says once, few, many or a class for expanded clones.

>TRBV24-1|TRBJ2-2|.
CATSDGGLAGDRTGELFF
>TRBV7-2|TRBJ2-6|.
CASSLGGGGLSGANVLTF
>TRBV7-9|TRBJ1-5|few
CASSWEGGPNQPQHF
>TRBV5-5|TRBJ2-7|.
CASRDPYDYEQYF
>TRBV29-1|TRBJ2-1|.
CSGEPGQGSGEQFF
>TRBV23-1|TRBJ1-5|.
CASSRGEAQPQHF
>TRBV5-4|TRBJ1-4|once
CASSFQRGANEKLFF
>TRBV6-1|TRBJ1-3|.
CASSVSFSHSGNTIYF
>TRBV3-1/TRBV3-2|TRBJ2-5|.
CASSYPGTVKETQYF
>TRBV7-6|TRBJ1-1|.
CASSPPAKPNTEAFF
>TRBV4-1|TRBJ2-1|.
CASSQDRLAGGASSYNEQFF
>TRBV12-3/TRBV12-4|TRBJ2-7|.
CASRLLAGGEQYF
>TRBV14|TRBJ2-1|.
CASSQGLGVDEQFF
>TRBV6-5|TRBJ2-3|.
CASSKGGRAGTQYF
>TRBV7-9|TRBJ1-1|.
CASSPPWSQGYYTEAFF
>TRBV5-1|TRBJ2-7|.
CASSASIQRGTEQYF
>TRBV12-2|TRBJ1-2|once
CASRFRGSGLNYGYTF
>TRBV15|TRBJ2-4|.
CATSSRSFAQGAKNIQYF
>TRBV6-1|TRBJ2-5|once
CASSEDRVRGQETQYF
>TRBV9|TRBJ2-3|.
CASSALAGTDTQYF
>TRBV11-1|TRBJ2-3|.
CASSWGLPSTDTQYF
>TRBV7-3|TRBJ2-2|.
CASSSHGFRGELFF
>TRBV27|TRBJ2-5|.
CASSGRGRGGETQYF
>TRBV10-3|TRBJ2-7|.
CAISESSLAGGQGQYF